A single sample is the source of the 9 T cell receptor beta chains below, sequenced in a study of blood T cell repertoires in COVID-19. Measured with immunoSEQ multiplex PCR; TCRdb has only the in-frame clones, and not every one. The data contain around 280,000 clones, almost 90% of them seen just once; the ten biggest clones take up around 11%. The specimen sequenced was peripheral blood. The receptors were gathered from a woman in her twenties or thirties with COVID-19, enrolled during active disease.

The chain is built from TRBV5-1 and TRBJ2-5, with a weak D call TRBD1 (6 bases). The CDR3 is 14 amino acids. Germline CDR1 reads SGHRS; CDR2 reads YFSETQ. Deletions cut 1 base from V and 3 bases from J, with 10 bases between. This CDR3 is CASSLRDIKETQYF. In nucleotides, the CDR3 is TGCGCCAGCAGCTTGCGGGACATCAAAGAGACCCAGTACTTC. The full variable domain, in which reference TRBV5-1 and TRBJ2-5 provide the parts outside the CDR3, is KAGVTQTPRYLIKTRGQQVTLSCSPISGHRSVSWYQQTPGQGLQFLFEYFSETQRNKGNFPGRFSGRQFSNSRSEMNVSTLELGDSALYLCASSLRDIKETQYFGPGTRLLVL.

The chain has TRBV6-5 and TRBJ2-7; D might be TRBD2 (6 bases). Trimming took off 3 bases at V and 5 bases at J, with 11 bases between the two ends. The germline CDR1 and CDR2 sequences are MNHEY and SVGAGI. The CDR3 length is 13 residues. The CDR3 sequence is CASSYSERDEQYF. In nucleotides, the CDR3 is TGTGCCAGCAGTTATTCGGAGCGGGACGAGCAGTACTTC.

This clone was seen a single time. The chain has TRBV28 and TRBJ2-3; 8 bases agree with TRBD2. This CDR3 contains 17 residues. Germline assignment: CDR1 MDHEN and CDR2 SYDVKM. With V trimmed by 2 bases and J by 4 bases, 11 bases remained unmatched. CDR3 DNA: TGTGCCAGCAGTTTAACGGGGGGGAGAGGGCCCGCAGATACGCAGTATTTT. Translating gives CASSLTGGRGPADTQYF.

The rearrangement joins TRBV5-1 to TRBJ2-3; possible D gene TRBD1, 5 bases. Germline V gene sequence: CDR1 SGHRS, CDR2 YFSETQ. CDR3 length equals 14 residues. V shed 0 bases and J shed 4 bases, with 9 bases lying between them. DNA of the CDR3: TGCGCCAGCAGCTTGGAGCCAGGGCCAGATACGCAGTATTTT. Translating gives CASSLEPGPDTQYF. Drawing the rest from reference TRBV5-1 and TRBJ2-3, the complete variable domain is KAGVTQTPRYLIKTRGQQVTLSCSPISGHRSVSWYQQTPGQGLQFLFEYFSETQRNKGNFPGRFSGRQFSNSRSEMNVSTLELGDSALYLCASSLEPGPDTQYFGPGTRLTVL.

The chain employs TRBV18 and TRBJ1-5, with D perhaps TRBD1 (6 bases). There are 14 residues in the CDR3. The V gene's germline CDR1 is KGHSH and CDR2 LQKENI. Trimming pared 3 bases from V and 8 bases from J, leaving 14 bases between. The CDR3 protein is CASSPSRGQEPQHF. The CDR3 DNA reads TGTGCCAGCTCACCCTCGCGGGGGCAAGAGCCCCAGCATTTT.

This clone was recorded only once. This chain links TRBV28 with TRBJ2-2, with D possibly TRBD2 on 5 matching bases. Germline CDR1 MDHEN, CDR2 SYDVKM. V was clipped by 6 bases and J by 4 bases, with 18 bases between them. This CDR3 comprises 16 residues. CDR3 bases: TGTGCCAGCAGCTTTTGGCCTAGCTCCGCCACCGGGGAGCTGTTTTTT. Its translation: CASSFWPSSATGELFF.

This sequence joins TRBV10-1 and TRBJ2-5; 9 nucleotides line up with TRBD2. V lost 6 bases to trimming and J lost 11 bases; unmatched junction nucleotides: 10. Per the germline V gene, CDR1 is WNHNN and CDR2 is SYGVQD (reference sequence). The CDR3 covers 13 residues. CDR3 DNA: TGCGCCAGCAGCCCTAGCGGGGCCCAGAGGCAGTACTTC. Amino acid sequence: CASSPSGAQRQYF.

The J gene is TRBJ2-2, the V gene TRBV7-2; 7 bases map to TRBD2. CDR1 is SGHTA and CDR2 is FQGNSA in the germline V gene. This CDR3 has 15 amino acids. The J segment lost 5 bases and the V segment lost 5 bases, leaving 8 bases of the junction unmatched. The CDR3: CASSIWTSYTGELFF. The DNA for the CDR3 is TGTGCCAGCAGCATCTGGACTAGTTATACCGGGGAGCTGTTTTTT.

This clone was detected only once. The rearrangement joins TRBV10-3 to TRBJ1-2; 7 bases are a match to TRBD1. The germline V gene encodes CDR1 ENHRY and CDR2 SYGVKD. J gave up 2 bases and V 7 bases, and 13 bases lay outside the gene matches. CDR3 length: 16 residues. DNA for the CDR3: TGTGCCATCAATACGAGACAGGGATCAATCAACTATGGCTACACCTTC. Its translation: CAINTRQGSINYGYTF.